This is a list of T cell receptor beta chains from one sample in a study of T-cell memory formation after mild COVID-19. TCRdb fed the 5' RACE reads into MiXCR, producing one record per CDR3 protein. The table has approximately 260,000 distinct CDR3 sequences, over 15% seen once; the top ten hold around 3.8%. Sequences were obtained from PBMCs or a T cell subset sorted from them (not recorded which). These receptors were collected from a man aged 18 to 29 who had mild COVID-19 (a few samples of this study predate the infection). Cell type and time point are not known. Each CDR3 is given with its conserved first and last residue. Fields, in order: J gene, D gene, clone size, V gene, CDR3 DNA, CDR3 protein. D genes are given only for firm matches. Size is stated for part of the rows, as once, few or many counts, or as a class when the clone is expanded.

J: TRBJ2-5; D: NA; size: many; V: TRBV5-1; DNA: TGCGCCAGCAGCTTGGCGGGACTCCCAGTCGTGGAGACCCAGTACTTC; CDR3: CASSLAGLPVVETQYF
J: TRBJ1-6; D: NA; size: NA; V: TRBV27; DNA: TGTGCCAGCAGTGCCCGACAGATTTCACCCCTCCACTTT; CDR3: CASSARQISPLHF
J: TRBJ2-5; D: NA; size: few; V: TRBV4-3; DNA: TGCGCCAGCAGCCAAGATGGGTTCCAAGAGACCCAGTACTTC; CDR3: CASSQDGFQETQYF
J: TRBJ1-2; D: TRBD1; size: NA; V: TRBV10-3; DNA: TGTGCCATCAGATCGTCAGGCCGCGACAGGGGTGGTCTCGACTATGGCTACACCTTC; CDR3: CAIRSSGRDRGGLDYGYTF
J: TRBJ2-1; D: NA; size: NA; V: TRBV7-8; DNA: TGTGCCAGCAGCTTAGGGGACACCTACAATGAGCAGTTCTTC; CDR3: CASSLGDTYNEQFF
J: TRBJ1-1; D: NA; size: few; V: TRBV18; DNA: TGTGCCAGCTCACTCTCTGAAGACACTGAAGCTTTCTTT; CDR3: CASSLSEDTEAFF
J: TRBJ2-5; D: NA; size: few; V: TRBV3-1; DNA: TGTGCCAGCAGCCAAGGGGGAGGGACCCAGTACTTC; CDR3: CASSQGGGTQYF
J: TRBJ2-4; D: NA; size: few; V: TRBV10-3; DNA: TGTGCCATCAGTGAAAGTGAAAACATTCAGTACTTC; CDR3: CAISESENIQYF
J: TRBJ1-1; D: NA; size: few; V: TRBV10-3; DNA: TGTGCCATCAGGTCGATCGAGGACACTGAAGCTTTCTTT; CDR3: CAIRSIEDTEAFF
J: TRBJ1-1; D: NA; size: NA; V: TRBV7-2; DNA: TGTGCCAGCAGATACAGGGAGGGAGGCACTGAAGCTTTCTTT; CDR3: CASRYREGGTEAFF
J: TRBJ2-7; D: NA; size: many; V: TRBV5-6; DNA: TGTGCCAGCAGCTTGGGCAGTCCTTACGAGCAGTACTTC; CDR3: CASSLGSPYEQYF
J: TRBJ2-2; D: NA; size: NA; V: TRBV20-1; DNA: TGCAGCCCCCCAAGGGGCAAGGGGGGTGCCCGGGAGCTGTTTTTT; CDR3: CSPPRGKGGARELFF
J: TRBJ2-2; D: NA; size: NA; V: TRBV6-5; DNA: TGTGCCAGCAGTTACAATAGGAAGAACACCGGGGAGCTGTTTTTT; CDR3: CASSYNRKNTGELFF
J: TRBJ2-2; D: NA; size: NA; V: TRBV7-2; DNA: TGTGCCAGCAGCTTAGAACGCCCCGGGGAGCTGTTTTTT; CDR3: CASSLERPGELFF
J: TRBJ2-1; D: TRBD2; size: few; V: TRBV7-9; DNA: TGTGCCAGCAGCTTTAGGGGCAGCGGGGGGGCCTATGAGCAGTTCTTC; CDR3: CASSFRGSGGAYEQFF
J: TRBJ2-7; D: NA; size: NA; V: TRBV5-1; DNA: TGCGCCAGCAGCTTGGGTGAGGAAGACCTGTACTTC; CDR3: CASSLGEEDLYF
J: TRBJ1-1; D: TRBD1; size: NA; V: TRBV20-1; DNA: TGCAGTGCTAGACCCAGGGGGCGAACTGAAGCTTTCTTT; CDR3: CSARPRGRTEAFF